This record covers a single T cell receptor beta chain. Its antigen remains undetermined. Per-base quality was not reported, and no clone a single base away is much larger than it. The collaborating institutions used their own protocols to collect whole blood in K2EDTA tubes. Collaborator samples were shipped for TCRbeta analysis as frozen whole blood, isolated PBMCs, or DNA extracted from either sample type. This entry belongs to a study of blood T cell repertoires in COVID-19 (dated by TCRdb to about 2020). About the full investigation: Samples from collaborators originated in the United States, Italy and Spain and spanned both the acute and convalescent phases of COVID-19. Where HLA class I and class II types were available, the types were taken from metadata supplied by the sample provider, not from assay-based typing. The material from the prospective study consisted of cDNA or gDNA derived from T cells, B-cell-depleted T cells, or PBMCs. The sample metadata nearly always contained a de-identified subject ID, COVID-19 status, age in years and sex. The samples were drawn from two sources: the first 160 participants of the ongoing ImmuneRACE study, and 1,000 to 1,500 subjects contributed by 6 global collaborators. The repertoires were released in a freely available public database intended as a resource for research on the immune response to SARS-CoV-2. Subjects who had been exposed to COVID-19, were actively infected with it, or had recovered from it provided the deeply sampled blood TCRbeta repertoires that made up the dataset.

The cysteine opens and the phenylalanine closes a CDR3 of 15 amino acids. Only CDR3 DNA remains: 45 bases, in frame from the first base. V ends up 6 bases short and J 7 bases short, with an unmatched junction base count of 4. CDR1 is given as MNHEY and CDR2 as SVGAGI, both from the germline V gene. TCRbeta CDR3 regions were amplified from genomic DNA by means of the immunoSEQ Assay, a bias-controlled multiplex PCR. The original pipeline was this. Within the assay, amplification of reference gene primers was used to estimate how many nucleated cells each sample contained. To quantify the absolute abundance of each unique TCRbeta CDR3 rearrangement, sequence reads were collapsed and filtered. For each sample, productive Simpson clonality was calculated as the square root of Simpson's diversity index over productive rearrangements. TCRdb limited this immuneACCESS table to in-frame rearrangements with V and J called. A share of clones is missing; checked studies link under half to unresolved V genes, and the rest is unexplained. The V and J calls and clone size come from that table; D and trimming were worked out from the DNA. The sample table lists 60,000 to 70,000 clones, 80% to 85% of them with a count of one. Together, the top ten hold just over 4.5% of the sample.

Study-wide conclusions, independent of this receptor: How much clinical and demographic metadata was included differed by source and by participant, and the metadata was provided uncurated.

This receptor was taken from a woman between 55 and 75 years old with acute or convalescent COVID-19. Source material: peripheral blood. Recombination linked TRBV6-5 to TRBJ2-2, with 14 bases aligning to TRBD2. The DNA sequence is TGTGCCAGCAGCGAGGGACTAGCGGGGGTCGGGGAGCTGTTTTTT. Its translation reads: CASSEGLAGVGELFF.